A selection of T cell receptor beta chains follows, all from one sample in a study of CD8+CD57+ T cells in acquired aplastic anemia. One entry per CDR3 protein, called by TCRdb with MiXCR from the reads. The table lists under 200,000 distinct CDR3 sequences, approximately 40% of them singletons, with 1.1% in the top ten. The sample consisted of sorted CD4+, CD8+, or CD8+CD57+ T cells (not recorded which) from PBMCs. These receptors were collected from a human donor in good health. The CDR3 runs from the conserved cysteine through the conserved F or W. The D gene is left open where the match is weak. A clone size is listed for some rows: how often the clone was seen (once, few, many), or a class if it is expanded.

>TRBV12-3/TRBV12-4|many|NA|TRBJ2-2
CASSLGLDTGELFF
TGTGCCAGCAGTTTGGGACTCGACACCGGGGAGCTGTTTTTT
>TRBV24-1|NA|NA|TRBJ1-4
CATSSGVDEKLFF
TGTGCCACCAGTTCAGGGGTCGATGAAAAACTGTTTTTT
>TRBV6-2/TRBV6-3|many|NA|TRBJ2-7
CASSYPQGYEQYF
TGTGCCAGCAGTTACCCCCAGGGCTACGAGCAGTACTTC
>TRBV19|NA|NA|TRBJ2-5
CASSVTGQETQYF
TGTGCCAGTAGCGTTACGGGCCAAGAGACCCAGTACTTC
>TRBV10-3|NA|TRBD2|TRBJ2-5
CAISEVVGGKETQYF
TGTGCCATCAGTGAAGTTGTGGGGGGGAAAGAGACCCAGTACTTC
>TRBV9|NA|TRBD2|TRBJ2-1
CASSPTLAGSDNEQFF
TGTGCCAGCAGCCCCACACTAGCGGGGTCGGACAATGAGCAGTTCTTC
>TRBV7-9|NA|NA|TRBJ1-2
CASLADGAYGYTF
TGTGCCAGCCTTGCTGATGGGGCCTATGGCTACACCTTC
>TRBV29-1|few|TRBD2|TRBJ2-7
CSVELAGASYEQYF
TGCAGCGTTGAACTAGCGGGAGCATCCTACGAGCAGTACTTC
>TRBV19|NA|NA|TRBJ2-5
CASSSGWETQYF
TGTGCCAGTAGTTCAGGGTGGGAGACCCAGTACTTC
>TRBV15|NA|NA|TRBJ2-3
CATSRTRGPTDTQYF
TGTGCCACCAGCAGAACCAGGGGACCCACAGATACGCAGTATTTT
>TRBV24-1|NA|NA|TRBJ1-1
CATSDSYGGEAFF
TGTGCCACCAGTGATTCCTATGGGGGTGAAGCTTTCTTT